This section outlines one T cell receptor (beta chain) sequence together with its context. The CDR3 length is 16 residues. Germline CDR1 and CDR2: LNHNV and YYDKDF (reference sequence). V shed 0 bases and J shed 2 bases, with 10 bases lying between them. Source study methods: Amplifying reference gene primers gave estimates of nucleated cell counts. TCRdb's table, derived via immunoSEQ multiplex PCR, lists solely in-frame clones and lacks some. V, J and clone size were drawn from that table, and D and trimming were deduced from the DNA. The profile shows approximately 170,000 clones, around 80% of them singletons. The sample belongs to a study of blood T cell repertoires in COVID-19. As for the study in general: Spain, Italy and the United States supplied samples that represented acute and convalescent COVID-19. The analysed material was cDNA or gDNA that came from T cells, B-cell-depleted T cells, or PBMCs.

The TCR sequence derives from a woman aged 80 or over with acute or convalescent COVID-19. The sample was peripheral blood. The chain joins TRBV15 to TRBJ2-2; maybe TRBD2 (7 bases). CDR3 sequence (DNA): TGTGCCACCAGCAGAGAGGGGGGGCGTAACACCGGGGAGCTGTTTTTT. Protein sequence: CATSREGGRNTGELFF.